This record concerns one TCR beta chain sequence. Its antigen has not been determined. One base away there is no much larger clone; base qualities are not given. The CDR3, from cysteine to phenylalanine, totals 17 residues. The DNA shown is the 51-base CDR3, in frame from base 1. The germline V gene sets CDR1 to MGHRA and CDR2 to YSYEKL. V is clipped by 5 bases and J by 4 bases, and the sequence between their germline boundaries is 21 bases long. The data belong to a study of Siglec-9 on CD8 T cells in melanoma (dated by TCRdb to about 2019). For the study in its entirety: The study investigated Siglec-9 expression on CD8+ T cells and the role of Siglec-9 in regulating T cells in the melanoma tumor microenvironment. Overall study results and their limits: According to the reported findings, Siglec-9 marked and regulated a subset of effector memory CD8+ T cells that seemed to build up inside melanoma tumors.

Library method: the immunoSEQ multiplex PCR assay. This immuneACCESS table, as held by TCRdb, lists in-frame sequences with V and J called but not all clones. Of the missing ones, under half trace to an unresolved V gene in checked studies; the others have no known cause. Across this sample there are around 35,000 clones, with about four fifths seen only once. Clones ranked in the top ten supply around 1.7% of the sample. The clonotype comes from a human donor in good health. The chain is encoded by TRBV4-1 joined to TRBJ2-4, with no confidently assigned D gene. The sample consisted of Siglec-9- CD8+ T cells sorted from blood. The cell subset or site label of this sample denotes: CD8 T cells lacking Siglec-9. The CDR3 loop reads CASSSKMYNSQKNIQYF. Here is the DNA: TGCGCCAGCAGCTCCAAGATGTATAACAGCCAGAAAAACATTCAGTACTTC.